A selection of T cell receptor beta chains follows, all from one sample in a study of tumor-infiltrating lymphocytes in primary liver carcinoma. MiXCR, applied by TCRdb to the multiplex PCR reads, yields one record per CDR3 protein. The data show 250,000 to 350,000 distinct CDR3 sequences, around three fifths seen once. Sequenced sample: peripheral blood. The receptors shown here come from a woman in her thirties with primary liver carcinoma and hepatitis B virus infection. Each CDR3 is given with its conserved first and last residue. Each record gives: V gene, clone size, J gene, D gene, CDR3 protein, CDR3 DNA. The D gene is left open where the match is weak. Clone size, where shown, is once, few, many, or a class for clones that have expanded.

V: TRBV6-2/TRBV6-3
size: many
J: TRBJ2-1
D: .
CDR3: CASSYSAGLYNEQFF
DNA: TGTGCCAGCAGTTACTCCGCGGGACTTTACAATGAGCAGTTCTTC

V: TRBV4-3
size: .
J: TRBJ2-7
D: .
CDR3: CAGSQDPRGIIYEQYF
DNA: TGCGCCGGCAGCCAAGACCCTAGAGGGATTATCTACGAGCAGTACTTC

V: TRBV6-5
size: .
J: TRBJ2-3
D: TRBD2
CDR3: CACSYGSREGQDMQYF
DNA: TGTGCCTGCAGTTACGGGTCGCGGGAGGGCCAAGATATGCAGTATTTT

V: TRBV4-2
size: few
J: TRBJ2-1
D: TRBD2
CDR3: CASSQVLAGPNEQFF
DNA: TGTGCCAGCAGCCAAGTTCTAGCGGGACCCAATGAGCAGTTCTTC

V: TRBV5-1
size: .
J: TRBJ2-5
D: TRBD1
CDR3: CASSTGQARETQYF
DNA: TGCGCCAGCAGCACTGGACAGGCCAGGGAGACCCAGTACTTC

V: TRBV11-2
size: .
J: TRBJ2-1
D: .
CDR3: CVSSLGTRSSYNEQFF
DNA: TGTGTCAGTAGCTTGGGGACTCGGAGCTCCTACAATGAGCAGTTCTTC

V: TRBV12-3/TRBV12-4
size: few
J: TRBJ2-2
D: .
CDR3: CASSLRAANTGELFF
DNA: TGTGCCAGCAGTCTCAGGGCAGCGAACACCGGGGAGCTGTTTTTT

V: TRBV11-3
size: once
J: TRBJ2-6
D: .
CDR3: CANSGRAGANVLTF
DNA: TGTGCCAACAGCGGTCGAGCAGGGGCCAACGTCCTGACTTTC

V: TRBV29-1
size: many
J: TRBJ2-1
D: TRBD2
CDR3: CSVHDSGGYNEQFF
DNA: TGCAGCGTCCATGATAGCGGGGGGTACAATGAGCAGTTCTTC

V: TRBV6-2/TRBV6-3
size: .
J: TRBJ2-1
D: .
CDR3: CVSSYRGQSYNEQFF
DNA: TGTGTCAGCAGTTACCGGGGCCAATCCTACAATGAGCAGTTCTTC

V: TRBV28
size: .
J: TRBJ2-6
D: .
CDR3: CASSLGAGTTGANVLTF
DNA: TGTGCCAGCAGCTTGGGCGCAGGGACCACTGGGGCCAACGTCCTGACTTTC

V: TRBV6-2/TRBV6-3
size: .
J: TRBJ2-7
D: .
CDR3: CASRTEGGTYEQYF
DNA: TGTGCCAGCAGGACCGAGGGTGGGACCTACGAGCAGTACTTC

V: TRBV28
size: few
J: TRBJ2-4
D: .
CDR3: CASSPPGAAKNIQYF
DNA: TGTGCCAGCAGCCCCCCGGGGGCGGCCAAAAACATTCAGTACTTC

V: TRBV29-1
size: .
J: TRBJ1-2
D: .
CDR3: CSVNFGSRIVYGYTF
DNA: TGCAGCGTCAACTTCGGATCTCGGATCGTCTATGGCTACACCTTC

V: TRBV7-8
size: .
J: TRBJ2-7
D: .
CDR3: CASSLSGYSYEQYF
DNA: TGTGCCAGCAGCTTATCAGGGTACTCCTACGAGCAGTACTTC

V: TRBV6-5
size: few
J: TRBJ2-7
D: .
CDR3: CVSNPTGKYEQYF
DNA: TGTGTCAGCAACCCAACGGGAAAATACGAGCAGTACTTC

V: TRBV11-3
size: .
J: TRBJ2-1
D: .
CDR3: CASSPLGVRSYNEQFF
DNA: TGTGCTAGCAGCCCCCTCGGGGTTAGATCCTACAATGAGCAGTTCTTC

V: TRBV7-9
size: .
J: TRBJ2-5
D: TRBD2
CDR3: CASSLAMTSPETQYF
DNA: TGTGCCAGCAGCTTAGCAATGACTAGCCCAGAGACCCAGTACTTC

V: TRBV20-1
size: .
J: TRBJ2-1
D: .
CDR3: CSPNLATKPYNEQFF
DNA: TGCAGTCCAAACCTAGCGACCAAACCCTACAATGAGCAGTTCTTC

V: TRBV12-3/TRBV12-4
size: .
J: TRBJ2-3
D: TRBD1
CDR3: CASSKQGSDTQYF
DNA: TGTGCCAGCAGTAAACAGGGGTCAGATACGCAGTATTTT

V: TRBV29-1
size: many
J: TRBJ2-1
D: TRBD2
CDR3: CSVGTSGGKAYNEQFF
DNA: TGCAGCGTTGGGACTAGCGGGGGAAAAGCCTACAATGAGCAGTTCTTC

V: TRBV24-1
size: .
J: TRBJ1-2
D: TRBD1
CDR3: CATNDSGQAYGYTF
DNA: TGTGCCACCAATGATTCGGGACAGGCTTATGGCTACACCTTC

V: TRBV21-1
size: .
J: TRBJ2-7
D: .
CDR3: CASSNVGQGASYEQYF
DNA: .

V: TRBV4-1
size: many
J: TRBJ2-5
D: .
CDR3: CASSQDEGSYATQYF
DNA: TGCGCCAGCAGCCAGGATGAGGGTAGCTATGCGACCCAGTACTTC

V: TRBV3-1
size: .
J: TRBJ2-1
D: TRBD1
CDR3: CASSRTGGALYNEQFF
DNA: TGTGCCAGCAGCCGGACAGGGGGCGCCTTATACAATGAGCAGTTCTTC

V: TRBV11-3
size: .
J: TRBJ2-1
D: .
CDR3: CASSSAGSNEHFF
DNA: TGTGCCAGCAGCTCGGCCGGGAGCAATGAGCACTTCTTC

V: TRBV10-3
size: few
J: TRBJ2-1
D: TRBD2
CDR3: CAISDPGLYNEQLF
DNA: TGTGCCATCAGTGATCCGGGACTATACAATGAGCAGTTATTC

V: TRBV12-3/TRBV12-4
size: few
J: TRBJ1-1
D: .
CDR3: CASSLRGSNTEAFF
DNA: TGTGCCAGCAGCCTCCGGGGATCGAACACTGAAGCTTTCTTT

V: TRBV11-2
size: .
J: TRBJ2-5
D: .
CDR3: CSSSQSETQYF
DNA: TGTTCCAGCAGCCAATCGGAGACCCAATACTTC

V: TRBV7-8
size: once
J: TRBJ2-1
D: .
CDR3: CTSSSQSELDQYYNEQFF
DNA: TGTACCAGCAGCTCCCAGTCCGAGTTGGACCAGTACTACAATGAGCAGTTCTTC

V: TRBV6-5
size: many
J: TRBJ2-1
D: .
CDR3: CASRRDGGALGEQFF
DNA: TGTGCCAGCAGACGGGACGGAGGAGCGCTGGGGGAGCAGTTCTTC

V: TRBV6-5
size: many
J: TRBJ1-2
D: .
CDR3: CASSLTGSMPRFNYGYTF
DNA: TGTGCCAGCAGTCTGACAGGAAGTATGCCCCGTTTCAACTATGGCTACACCTTC

V: TRBV24-1
size: .
J: TRBJ2-3
D: .
CDR3: CATRGTSAATDTQYF
DNA: TGTGCCACCAGGGGAACCTCCGCCGCCACAGATACGCAGTATTTT

V: TRBV11-2
size: .
J: TRBJ2-7
D: .
CDR3: CAGSLWGEVYEQYF
DNA: TGTGCCGGCAGCTTATGGGGCGAGGTTTACGAGCAGTACTTC

V: TRBV6-2/TRBV6-3
size: many
J: TRBJ2-1
D: TRBD2
CDR3: CASSYPIPAQRTSGNEQFF
DNA: TGTGCCAGCAGTTACCCTATTCCAGCCCAACGGACTAGCGGGAATGAGCAGTTCTTC

V: TRBV6-2/TRBV6-3
size: many
J: TRBJ1-5
D: .
CDR3: CASSYEGRGNQPQHF
DNA: TGTGCCAGCAGTTATGAGGGCCGAGGCAATCAGCCCCAGCATTTT

V: TRBV6-1
size: .
J: TRBJ1-4
D: TRBD1
CDR3: CASSVTIPGQGDEKLFF
DNA: TGTGCCAGCAGTGTTACGATCCCGGGACAGGGTGATGAAAAACTGTTTTTT

V: TRBV12-3/TRBV12-4
size: many
J: TRBJ2-1
D: TRBD2
CDR3: CASSSRGGRNYNEQFF
DNA: TGTGCCAGCAGTTCACGCGGCGGGAGGAACTACAATGAGCAGTTCTTC

V: TRBV11-2
size: .
J: TRBJ2-5
D: .
CDR3: CASRPARLETQYF
DNA: TGTGCCAGCAGGCCGGCGAGGTTGGAGACCCAGTACTTC

V: TRBV7-8
size: .
J: TRBJ2-7
D: TRBD2
CDR3: CASSVGLGNYEQYF
DNA: TGTGCCAGCAGCGTGGGACTAGGAAACTACGAGCAGTACTTC

V: TRBV6-6
size: few
J: TRBJ2-1
D: .
CDR3: CASSYGSGEEFF
DNA: TGTGCCAGCAGTTACGGTTCGGGAGAAGAGTTCTTC

V: TRBV6-5
size: many
J: TRBJ2-2
D: .
CDR3: CASRFHGGRDGTGELFF
DNA: TGTGCCAGCAGGTTCCATGGGGGGCGCGATGGCACCGGGGAGCTGTTTTTT

V: TRBV19
size: once
J: TRBJ2-1
D: .
CDR3: CASSGLGGAYNEQFF
DNA: TGTGCCAGTTCCGGATTAGGGGGTGCGTACAATGAGCAGTTCTTC

V: TRBV25-1
size: .
J: TRBJ2-7
D: .
CDR3: CASSEYTENYEQYF
DNA: TGTGCCAGCAGTGAATACACAGAAAACTACGAGCAGTACTTC

V: TRBV6-5
size: .
J: TRBJ2-1
D: TRBD1
CDR3: CASSYSVTGAEQFF
DNA: TGTGCCAGCAGTTACTCGGTGACAGGGGCCGAGCAGTTCTTC

V: TRBV29-1
size: many
J: TRBJ2-7
D: .
CDR3: CSVSRRDGFYEQYF
DNA: TGCAGCGTTTCCCGCCGGGACGGTTTCTACGAGCAGTACTTC

V: TRBV5-6
size: .
J: TRBJ1-1
D: TRBD1
CDR3: CASSRDPKQGTKAFF
DNA: TGTGCCAGTAGCCGCGACCCGAAACAGGGGACCAAAGCTTTCTTT

V: TRBV28
size: .
J: TRBJ1-1
D: TRBD1
CDR3: CASSFLGAWDRDATEAFF
DNA: TGTGCCAGCAGTTTTCTGGGAGCCTGGGACAGGGATGCTACTGAAGCTTTCTTT

V: TRBV12-3/TRBV12-4
size: many
J: TRBJ2-7
D: .
CDR3: CASTLEGSGYEQYF
DNA: TGTGCCAGCACCCTTGAGGGTTCCGGATACGAGCAGTACTTC

V: TRBV6-2/TRBV6-3
size: many
J: TRBJ2-7
D: TRBD1
CDR3: CASSYTGQAHYEQYF
DNA: TGTGCCAGCAGTTACACGGGACAGGCCCACTACGAGCAGTACTTC

V: TRBV30
size: .
J: TRBJ1-2
D: .
CDR3: CARSTGSPSPYGYTF
DNA: TGTGCCCGGAGTACTGGTAGTCCCTCTCCCTATGGCTACACCTTC

V: TRBV5-5
size: few
J: TRBJ2-1
D: .
CDR3: CASSLAGSVYNEQFF
DNA: TGTGCCAGCAGCTTGGCGGGCAGCGTCTACAATGAGCAGTTCTTC

V: TRBV4-1
size: few
J: TRBJ1-1
D: TRBD1
CDR3: CASSPRTGNYPEAFF
DNA: TGCGCCAGCAGCCCACGGACAGGTAATTATCCTGAAGCTTTCTTT

V: TRBV6-2/TRBV6-3
size: few
J: TRBJ1-2
D: .
CDR3: CASSYGGRPGYGYTF
DNA: TGTGCCAGCAGTTACGGGGGCAGGCCAGGCTATGGCTACACCTTC

V: TRBV6-2/TRBV6-3
size: .
J: TRBJ2-1
D: TRBD2
CDR3: CANSYSTAGAREQFF
DNA: TGTGCCAACAGTTACTCGACAGCGGGAGCTCGGGAGCAGTTCTTC